Detailed here is one T cell receptor (beta chain). Antigen unknown. The data were obtained in a study of vaccination and CD4 T cells after COVID-19. Cultured CD4+ T cells had their DNA profiled by the Oncomine TCR Beta short-read assay. MiXCR was run by TCRdb on the PCR reads, yielding one entry per CDR3 protein. The sample has 7,000 or so distinct CDR3 sequences, 45% to 55% seen once; the top ten hold roughly a quarter. Treatment given: approximately 10-day PBMC culture with coronavirus spike peptide pools or control peptides (ViraFEST assay). The unexposed donor provided CD4+ T cells, which were taken before the COVID-19 pandemic (2011-2018). V dropped 4 bases and J dropped 5 bases, with 13 bases sitting between them. The CDR3 covers 14 residues. Germline CDR1 SGHAT, CDR2 FQNNGV.

The chain combines TRBV11-2 with TRBJ2-3; D is unresolved. Material: CD4+ T cells from blood, cultured in vitro. This TCR came from a human donor in good health. As DNA, the CDR3 is TGTGCCAGCAGCTCAGGCACTATAGGAGATACGCAGTATTTT. Translating it yields CASSSGTIGDTQYF.